These T cell receptor beta chains were read from a single sample in a study of blood T cell repertoires in COVID-19. Method: immunoSEQ multiplex PCR; TCRdb's copy keeps in-frame clones and lacks some. Found here are about 130,000 clones, around 83% of them singletons; the top ten hold just over 9%. Sequenced input: PBMCs or T cells enriched from blood (not recorded which). Source of these receptors: a man aged 50 to 59 who had recovered from COVID-19. Each CDR3 is given with its conserved first and last residue. Each record gives: D gene, V gene, J gene, clone size, CDR3 DNA, CDR3 protein. D genes are given only for firm matches. Only part of the rows carry a size: once, few, many, or a class if the clone is expanded.

d_gene: .
v_gene: TRBV19
j_gene: TRBJ2-4
abundance: .
CDR3nt: TGTGCCAGTAGTGTAGAAGGGGACATTCAGTACTTC
CDR3aa: CASSVEGDIQYF

d_gene: .
v_gene: TRBV6-5
j_gene: TRBJ1-4
abundance: .
CDR3nt: TGTGCCAGCAGTTACTCCGGGACACCTGGTGAAAAACTGTTTTTT
CDR3aa: CASSYSGTPGEKLFF

d_gene: .
v_gene: TRBV6-2/TRBV6-3
j_gene: TRBJ1-1
abundance: .
CDR3nt: TGTGCCAGCATCCCCTCAGACGGGAGGATGAACACTGAAGCTTTCTTT
CDR3aa: CASIPSDGRMNTEAFF

d_gene: .
v_gene: TRBV2
j_gene: TRBJ1-5
abundance: .
CDR3nt: TGTGCCAGCAGTCCCAGGGGTAGCAATCAGCCCCAGCATTTT
CDR3aa: CASSPRGSNQPQHF

d_gene: .
v_gene: TRBV10-2
j_gene: TRBJ1-6
abundance: many
CDR3nt: TGCGCCAGCAGTGAGTCGGGTGTACAGAGCAGCTCCTATAATTCACCCCTCCACTTT
CDR3aa: CASSESGVQSSSYNSPLHF

d_gene: .
v_gene: TRBV19
j_gene: TRBJ1-1
abundance: .
CDR3nt: TGTGCCAGTAGTAACCGGGGGGCGCTCGAAACTTTCTTT
CDR3aa: CASSNRGALETFF

d_gene: TRBD2
v_gene: TRBV29-1
j_gene: TRBJ2-7
abundance: .
CDR3nt: TGCAGCGTTGAATTCCAGAGCGGGGGCCCCTCCTACGAGCAGTACTTC
CDR3aa: CSVEFQSGGPSYEQYF

d_gene: .
v_gene: TRBV2
j_gene: TRBJ2-7
abundance: .
CDR3nt: TGTGCCAGCAGTGTCCCAGGGATAGTCGACTACGAGCAGTACTTC
CDR3aa: CASSVPGIVDYEQYF

d_gene: TRBD1
v_gene: TRBV5-1
j_gene: TRBJ1-5
abundance: .
CDR3nt: TGCGCCAGCAGCTTGCAGGGGGCTGACCAGCCCCAGCATTTT
CDR3aa: CASSLQGADQPQHF

d_gene: .
v_gene: TRBV6-1
j_gene: TRBJ1-5
abundance: .
CDR3nt: TGTGCCAGCAGTGACACTGGGGGCTATAGCAATCAGCCCCAGCATTTT
CDR3aa: CASSDTGGYSNQPQHF

d_gene: .
v_gene: TRBV18
j_gene: TRBJ2-3
abundance: .
CDR3nt: TGTGCCAGCTCCCCCACAGCGGACTACACAGATACGCAGTATTTT
CDR3aa: CASSPTADYTDTQYF

d_gene: TRBD1
v_gene: TRBV7-8
j_gene: TRBJ1-2
abundance: .
CDR3nt: TGTGCCAGCAGCCTACCGGGACAGGGTAACTATGGCTACACCTTC
CDR3aa: CASSLPGQGNYGYTF

d_gene: TRBD1
v_gene: TRBV18
j_gene: TRBJ2-1
abundance: once
CDR3nt: TGTGCCAGCTCACCGGGACAGGGAGGACGGATTGAGCAGTTCTTC
CDR3aa: CASSPGQGGRIEQFF

d_gene: .
v_gene: TRBV19
j_gene: TRBJ1-1
abundance: few
CDR3nt: TGTGCCAGTAGTGGATTACAGGGGAACACTGAAGCTTTCTTT
CDR3aa: CASSGLQGNTEAFF

d_gene: .
v_gene: TRBV29-1
j_gene: TRBJ2-5
abundance: .
CDR3nt: TGCAGCGTTGACCAGGAGACCCAGTACTTC
CDR3aa: CSVDQETQYF

d_gene: TRBD1
v_gene: TRBV5-1
j_gene: TRBJ1-2
abundance: .
CDR3nt: TGCGCCAGCAGCTCGGACAGGCCCAACTATGGCTACACCTTC
CDR3aa: CASSSDRPNYGYTF

d_gene: .
v_gene: TRBV11-2
j_gene: TRBJ1-4
abundance: .
CDR3nt: TGTGCCAGCAGCTTAGAAAACAGGGAAAAACTGTTTTTT
CDR3aa: CASSLENREKLFF